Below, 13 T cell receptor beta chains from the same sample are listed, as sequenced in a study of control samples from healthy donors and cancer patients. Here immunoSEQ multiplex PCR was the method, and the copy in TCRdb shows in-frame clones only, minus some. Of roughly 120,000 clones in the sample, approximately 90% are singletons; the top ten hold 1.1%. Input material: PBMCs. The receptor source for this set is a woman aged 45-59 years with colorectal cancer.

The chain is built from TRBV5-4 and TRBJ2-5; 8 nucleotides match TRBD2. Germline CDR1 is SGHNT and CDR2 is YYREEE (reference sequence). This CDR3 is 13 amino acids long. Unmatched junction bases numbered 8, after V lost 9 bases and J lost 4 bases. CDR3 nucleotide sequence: TGTGCCATAGACGGGGGGGCGGGAGAGACCCAGTACTTC. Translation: CAIDGGAGETQYF.

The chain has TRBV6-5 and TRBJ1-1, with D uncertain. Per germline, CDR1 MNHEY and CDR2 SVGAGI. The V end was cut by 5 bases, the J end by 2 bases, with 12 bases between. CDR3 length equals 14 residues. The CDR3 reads CASSRGLTNTEAFF. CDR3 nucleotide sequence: TGTGCCAGCAGTAGAGGACTCACTAACACTGAAGCTTTCTTT.

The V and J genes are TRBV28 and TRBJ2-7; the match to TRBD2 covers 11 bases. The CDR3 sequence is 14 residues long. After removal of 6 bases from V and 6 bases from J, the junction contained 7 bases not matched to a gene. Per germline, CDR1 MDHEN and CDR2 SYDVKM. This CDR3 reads CASRKLAGVGEQYF. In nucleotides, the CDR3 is TGTGCCAGCAGAAAACTAGCGGGAGTAGGCGAGCAGTACTTC. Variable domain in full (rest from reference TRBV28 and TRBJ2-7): DVKVTQSSRYLVKRTGEKVFLECVQDMDHENMFWYRQDPGLGLRLIYFSYDVKMKEKGDIPEGYSVSREKKERFSLILESASTNQTSMYLCASRKLAGVGEQYFGPGTRLTVT.

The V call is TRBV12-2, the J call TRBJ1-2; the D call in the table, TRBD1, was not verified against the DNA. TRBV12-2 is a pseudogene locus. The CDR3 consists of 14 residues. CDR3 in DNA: TGTGCAAGTCGCCCCATAGGGGACAGGCCCCCTAGCACCTTC. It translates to CASRPIGDRPPSTF.

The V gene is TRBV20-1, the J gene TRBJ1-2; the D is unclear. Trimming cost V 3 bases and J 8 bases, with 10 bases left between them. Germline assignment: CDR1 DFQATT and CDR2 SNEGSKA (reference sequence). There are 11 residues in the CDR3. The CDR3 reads CSARDGAGYTF. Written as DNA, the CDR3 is TGCAGTGCTAGGGACGGAGCCGGCTACACCTTC.

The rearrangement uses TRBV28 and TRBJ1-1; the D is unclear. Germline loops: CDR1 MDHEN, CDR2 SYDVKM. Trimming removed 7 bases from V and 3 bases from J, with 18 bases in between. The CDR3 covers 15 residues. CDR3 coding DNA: TGTGCCAGCATCCGCGGAGGGAGTAGGGACACTGAAGCTTTCTTT. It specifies CASIRGGSRDTEAFF.

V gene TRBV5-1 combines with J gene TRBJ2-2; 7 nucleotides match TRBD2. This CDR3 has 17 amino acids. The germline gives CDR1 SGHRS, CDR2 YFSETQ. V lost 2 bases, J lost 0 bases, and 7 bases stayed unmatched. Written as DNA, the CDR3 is TGCGCCAGCAGCTTTCGGCTAGCGGAGTCGAACACCGGGGAGCTGTTTTTT. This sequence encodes CASSFRLAESNTGELFF. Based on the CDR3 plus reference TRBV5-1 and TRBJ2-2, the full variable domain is KAGVTQTPRYLIKTRGQQVTLSCSPISGHRSVSWYQQTPGQGLQFLFEYFSETQRNKGNFPGRFSGRQFSNSRSEMNVSTLELGDSALYLCASSFRLAESNTGELFFGEGSRLTVL.

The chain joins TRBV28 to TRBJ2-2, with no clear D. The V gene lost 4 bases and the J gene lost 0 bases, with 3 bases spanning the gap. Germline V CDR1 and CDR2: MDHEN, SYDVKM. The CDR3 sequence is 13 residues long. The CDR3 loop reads CASSSTNTGELFF. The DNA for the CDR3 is TGTGCCAGCAGTTCCACGAACACCGGGGAGCTGTTTTTT.

The CDR3, as DNA: TGTGCTAGTGGTTTATCCGGGACAGGGGGACGCGAGCAGTACTTC. This translates into CASGLSGTGGREQYF. The gene calls are TRBV12-5 and TRBJ2-7; 11 nucleotides match TRBD1. V dropped 3 bases and J dropped 6; count of bases not matched to a gene: 7. CDR1 LGHNT and CDR2 FRNRAP come from the germline V gene. This CDR3 has 15 amino acids.

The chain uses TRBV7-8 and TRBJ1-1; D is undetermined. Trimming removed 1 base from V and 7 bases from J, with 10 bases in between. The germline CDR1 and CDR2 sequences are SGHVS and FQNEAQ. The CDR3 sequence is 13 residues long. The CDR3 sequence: CASSLGWGNEAFF. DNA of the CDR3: TGTGCCAGCAGCTTAGGATGGGGAAATGAAGCTTTCTTT. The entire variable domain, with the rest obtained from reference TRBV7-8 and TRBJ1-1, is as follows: GAGVSQSPRYKVAKRGQDVALRCDPISGHVSLFWYQQALGQGPEFLTYFQNEAQLDKSGLPSDRFFAERPEGSVSTLKIQRTQQEDSAVYLCASSLGWGNEAFFGQGTRLTVV.

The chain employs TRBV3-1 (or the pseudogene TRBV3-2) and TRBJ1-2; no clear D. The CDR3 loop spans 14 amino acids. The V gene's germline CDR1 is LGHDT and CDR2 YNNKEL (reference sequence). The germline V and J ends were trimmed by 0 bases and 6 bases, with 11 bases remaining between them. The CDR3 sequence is CASSQDTLRDGYTF. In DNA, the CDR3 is TGTGCCAGCAGCCAAGACACATTGCGAGATGGCTACACCTTC.

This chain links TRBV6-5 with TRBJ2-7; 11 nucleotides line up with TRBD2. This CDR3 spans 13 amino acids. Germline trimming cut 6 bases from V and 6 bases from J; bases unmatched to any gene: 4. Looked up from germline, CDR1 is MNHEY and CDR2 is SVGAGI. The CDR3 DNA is TGTGCCAGCAGACTAGCGGGAGATACCGAGCAGTACTTC. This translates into CASRLAGDTEQYF.

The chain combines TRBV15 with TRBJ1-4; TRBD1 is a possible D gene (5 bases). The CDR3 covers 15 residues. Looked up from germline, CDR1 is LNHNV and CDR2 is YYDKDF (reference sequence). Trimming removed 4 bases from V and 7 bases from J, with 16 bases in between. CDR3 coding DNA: TGTGCCACCAGCACCGGAGGGCAGGGTCGTGAAAAACTGTTTTTT. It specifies CATSTGGQGREKLFF.